Here is one T cell receptor (beta chain) with its context. This sample is part of a study of T cell changes during pregnancy in multiple sclerosis. Sequencing used immunoSEQ multiplex PCR; TCRdb keeps in-frame clones, though not all of them. The sample lists 26,000 or so clones; almost 90% were seen once. This CDR3 comprises 13 residues. Germline V gives CDR1 LNHNV, CDR2 YYDKDF (reference sequence). The V and J ends lost 3 bases and 4 bases respectively, with 9 bases between them. The source of this sequence is a female donor with multiple sclerosis, enrolled in a pregnancy study. The material sequenced was CD8+ T cells from peripheral blood mononuclear cells, taken in the second trimester of pregnancy. The V and J genes are TRBV15 and TRBJ2-5; D unclear. CDR3 residues: CATSSGLLETQYF. The DNA for the CDR3 is TGTGCCACCAGCAGCGGGTTACTAGAGACCCAGTACTTC.